This entry is about one TCR beta chain. The sample belongs to a study of blood T cell repertoires in COVID-19. At the level of the study: Sites in the United States, Italy and Spain provided acute and convalescent COVID-19 samples. The analysed material was cDNA or gDNA that came from T cells, B-cell-depleted T cells, or PBMCs.

The CDR3 spans 17 residues. CDR1 and CDR2 (germline): MDHEN, SYDVKM. The trim removed 5 bases at V and 2 bases at J, leaving 6 bases unmatched. Study processing details: Estimation of nucleated cell counts relied on the amplification of reference gene primers. The data were produced by immunoSEQ multiplex PCR, yet TCRdb's version contains in-frame clones alone and is incomplete. V and J calls and clone size are given by that table; D and trimming were obtained from the DNA. The sample shows over 110,000 clones, 75% to 85% of them seen only once. This TCR was sampled from a man in his sixties or seventies who had recovered from COVID-19. V is TRBV28 and J is TRBJ2-7, with 16 bases aligning to TRBD2. The material sequenced was peripheral blood. The CDR3 region has the DNA TGTGCCAGCAGTATCGCCGGGACTAGCGGGAGGGCCTACGAGCAGTACTTC. As protein: CASSIAGTSGRAYEQYF.